The rows below give T cell receptor beta chains drawn from one sample of a study of CD8 T cell repertoires and HIV-1 epitope variants. The data were produced by immunoSEQ multiplex PCR, yet TCRdb's version contains in-frame clones alone and is incomplete. Here the sample spans 3,600 or so clones, about 70% being singletons. Antigens of these TCRs are unknown. Sequencing was done on a sample of cultured CD8+ T cells derived from PBMCs. These receptors came from a male donor with HIV. The CDR3 runs from the conserved cysteine through the conserved F or W. The D gene is left open where the match is weak. Not all rows give a size; the values are once, few, many and, for expanded clones, a class.

j_call: TRBJ1-5; v_call: TRBV28; d_call: TRBD1; clone_size: -; cdr3_length: 15; cdr3_aa: CASSLGQGGTQPQHF; cdr3_nt: TGTGCCAGCAGTTTGGGACAGGGGGGGACTCAGCCCCAGCATTTT
j_call: TRBJ2-2; v_call: TRBV12-5; d_call: TRBD1; clone_size: -; cdr3_length: 13; cdr3_aa: CASARQGPGELFF; cdr3_nt: TGTGCTAGTGCCAGACAGGGTCCCGGGGAGCTGTTTTTT
j_call: TRBJ1-1; v_call: TRBV27; d_call: -; clone_size: -; cdr3_length: 15; cdr3_aa: CASSLFAAGNTEAFF; cdr3_nt: TGTGCCAGCAGTTTATTTGCAGCTGGGAACACTGAAGCTTTCTTT
j_call: TRBJ2-7; v_call: TRBV7-8; d_call: TRBD1; clone_size: -; cdr3_length: 14; cdr3_aa: CASSWGQGIDEQYF; cdr3_nt: TGTGCCAGCAGCTGGGGACAGGGTATCGACGAGCAGTACTTC
j_call: TRBJ1-5; v_call: TRBV27; d_call: -; clone_size: -; cdr3_length: 14; cdr3_aa: CASSIQGLGQPQHF; cdr3_nt: TGTGCCAGCAGTATACAGGGTTTAGGACAGCCCCAGCATTTT
j_call: TRBJ2-7; v_call: TRBV19; d_call: TRBD1; clone_size: -; cdr3_length: 14; cdr3_aa: CASSPRDSSYEQYF; cdr3_nt: TGTGCCAGTAGTCCCAGGGACAGCTCCTACGAGCAGTACTTC
j_call: TRBJ1-4; v_call: TRBV7-6; d_call: TRBD1; clone_size: -; cdr3_length: 15; cdr3_aa: CASSPRQGRDEKLFF; cdr3_nt: TGTGCCAGCAGCCCCCGACAGGGTCGCGATGAAAAACTGTTTTTT
j_call: TRBJ2-7; v_call: TRBV28; d_call: TRBD2; clone_size: -; cdr3_length: 14; cdr3_aa: CASSFGRGTYEQYF; cdr3_nt: TGTGCCAGCAGTTTTGGGCGGGGGACCTACGAGCAGTACTTC
j_call: TRBJ1-3; v_call: TRBV4-2; d_call: TRBD1; clone_size: -; cdr3_length: 16; cdr3_aa: CASSEPGQSSGNTIYF; cdr3_nt: TGTGCCAGCAGCGAGCCGGGACAGTCCTCTGGAAACACCATATATTTT
j_call: TRBJ2-4; v_call: TRBV28; d_call: -; clone_size: -; cdr3_length: 17; cdr3_aa: CASSSPRKGLAKNIQYF; cdr3_nt: TGTGCCAGCAGTTCCCCGCGAAAAGGGTTAGCCAAAAACATTCAGTACTTC
j_call: TRBJ2-7; v_call: TRBV4-2; d_call: -; clone_size: -; cdr3_length: 16; cdr3_aa: CASSQDAGPTSYEQYF; cdr3_nt: TGTGCCAGCAGCCAAGACGCGGGCCCAACTTCCTACGAGCAGTACTTC
j_call: TRBJ2-7; v_call: TRBV4-1; d_call: TRBD1; clone_size: -; cdr3_length: 13; cdr3_aa: CASSRQGGYEQYF; cdr3_nt: TGCGCCAGCAGCAGACAGGGGGGCTACGAGCAGTACTTC
j_call: TRBJ2-7; v_call: TRBV29-1; d_call: TRBD1; clone_size: -; cdr3_length: 13; cdr3_aa: CSVTGDSSYEQYF; cdr3_nt: TGCAGCGTTACTGGGGACAGTTCCTACGAGCAGTACTTC
j_call: TRBJ1-4; v_call: TRBV19; d_call: -; clone_size: -; cdr3_length: 14; cdr3_aa: CASSKGRLNEKLFF; cdr3_nt: TGTGCCAGTAGTAAGGGACGGCTAAATGAAAAACTGTTTTTT
j_call: TRBJ1-5; v_call: TRBV19; d_call: -; clone_size: few; cdr3_length: 13; cdr3_aa: CASSTREAQPQHF; cdr3_nt: TGTGCCAGTAGTACTAGGGAGGCCCAGCCCCAGCATTTT
j_call: TRBJ2-3; v_call: TRBV6-6; d_call: -; clone_size: -; cdr3_length: 13; cdr3_aa: CASSQDVINTQYF; cdr3_nt: TGTGCCAGCAGCCAGGACGTAATCAATACGCAGTATTTT
j_call: TRBJ1-3; v_call: TRBV9; d_call: -; clone_size: -; cdr3_length: 18; cdr3_aa: CASSPPTQTGLSGNTIYF; cdr3_nt: TGTGCCAGCAGCCCACCCACCCAAACAGGGCTGTCCGGAAACACCATATATTTT
j_call: TRBJ1-3; v_call: TRBV5-1; d_call: TRBD1; clone_size: -; cdr3_length: 15; cdr3_aa: CASSLASGTGGGVYF; cdr3_nt: TGCGCCAGCAGCTTGGCATCTGGGACAGGTGGAGGGGTATATTTT
j_call: TRBJ1-1; v_call: TRBV15; d_call: -; clone_size: -; cdr3_length: 14; cdr3_aa: CATLKDRTNTEAFF; cdr3_nt: TGTGCCACCCTTAAAGACAGGACGAACACTGAAGCTTTCTTT
j_call: TRBJ1-1; v_call: TRBV27; d_call: -; clone_size: -; cdr3_length: 14; cdr3_aa: CASWLQGGYTEAFF; cdr3_nt: TGTGCCAGCTGGCTACAGGGTGGGTACACTGAAGCTTTCTTT
j_call: TRBJ2-1; v_call: TRBV28; d_call: -; clone_size: once; cdr3_length: 14; cdr3_aa: CASSLFGPNNEQFF; cdr3_nt: TGTGCCAGCAGTTTATTTGGACCCAACAATGAGCAGTTCTTC
j_call: TRBJ2-7; v_call: TRBV15; d_call: TRBD1; clone_size: -; cdr3_length: 14; cdr3_aa: CATSSSTGVDEQYF; cdr3_nt: TGTGCCACCAGCAGCTCGACAGGGGTTGACGAGCAGTACTTC
j_call: TRBJ1-2; v_call: TRBV23-1; d_call: -; clone_size: -; cdr3_length: 15; cdr3_aa: CASSRPDLGPYGYTF; cdr3_nt: TGCGCCAGCAGTCGGCCGGACCTGGGGCCCTATGGCTACACCTTC
j_call: TRBJ2-1; v_call: TRBV6-5; d_call: TRBD2; clone_size: -; cdr3_length: 16; cdr3_aa: CASSYSASGSYNEQFF; cdr3_nt: TGTGCCAGCAGTTACTCGGCCAGCGGGAGCTACAATGAGCAGTTCTTC
j_call: TRBJ2-5; v_call: TRBV27; d_call: -; clone_size: -; cdr3_length: 14; cdr3_aa: CASSLSVEWETQYF; cdr3_nt: TGTGCCAGCAGTTTATCCGTAGAATGGGAGACCCAGTACTTC
j_call: TRBJ1-1; v_call: TRBV20-1; d_call: -; clone_size: few; cdr3_length: 11; cdr3_aa: CSASLNTEAFF; cdr3_nt: TGCAGTGCTAGTCTGAACACTGAAGCTTTCTTT
j_call: TRBJ2-1; v_call: TRBV5-4; d_call: TRBD2; clone_size: -; cdr3_length: 16; cdr3_aa: CASSWGSSGSGTEQFF; cdr3_nt: TGTGCCAGCAGCTGGGGGTCCAGCGGGAGTGGTACTGAGCAGTTCTTC
j_call: TRBJ2-1; v_call: TRBV7-9; d_call: TRBD2; clone_size: -; cdr3_length: 14; cdr3_aa: CASSWTSGNDEQFF; cdr3_nt: TGTGCCAGCAGCTGGACTAGCGGGAACGATGAGCAGTTCTTC
j_call: TRBJ2-3; v_call: TRBV25-1; d_call: -; clone_size: -; cdr3_length: 14; cdr3_aa: CASSEWGQRDTQYF; cdr3_nt: TGTGCCAGCAGTGAATGGGGGCAGAGAGATACGCAGTATTTT
j_call: TRBJ2-1; v_call: TRBV28; d_call: -; clone_size: -; cdr3_length: 14; cdr3_aa: CASSYLSVANEQFF; cdr3_nt: TGTGCCAGCAGTTACCTATCTGTTGCCAATGAGCAGTTCTTC
j_call: TRBJ2-7; v_call: TRBV5-8; d_call: TRBD1; clone_size: few; cdr3_length: 15; cdr3_aa: CASSLGDSDSYEQYF; cdr3_nt: TGTGCCAGCAGCTTGGGGGACAGTGACTCCTACGAGCAGTACTTC
j_call: TRBJ1-2; v_call: TRBV5-6; d_call: -; clone_size: -; cdr3_length: 15; cdr3_aa: CASSLMTAQNYGYTF; cdr3_nt: TGTGCCAGCAGCTTGATGACAGCCCAAAACTATGGCTACACCTTC
j_call: TRBJ1-2; v_call: TRBV5-4; d_call: TRBD1; clone_size: -; cdr3_length: 15; cdr3_aa: CASSLSDRGVYGYTF; cdr3_nt: TGTGCCAGCAGCTTGAGTGACAGGGGCGTTTATGGCTACACCTTC
j_call: TRBJ1-4; v_call: TRBV28; d_call: -; clone_size: -; cdr3_length: 14; cdr3_aa: CASSYEGGDEKLFF; cdr3_nt: TGTGCCAGCAGCTACGAGGGTGGGGATGAAAAACTGTTTTTT
j_call: TRBJ1-1; v_call: TRBV10-3; d_call: -; clone_size: few; cdr3_length: 15; cdr3_aa: CAISESWGLNTEAFF; cdr3_nt: TGTGCCATCAGTGAGTCGTGGGGTTTGAACACTGAAGCTTTCTTT
j_call: TRBJ2-1; v_call: TRBV9; d_call: TRBD2; clone_size: -; cdr3_length: 17; cdr3_aa: CASSPTLGLAEKNEQFF; cdr3_nt: TGTGCCAGCAGCCCCACCCTGGGACTAGCGGAGAAAAATGAGCAGTTCTTC
j_call: TRBJ2-1; v_call: TRBV29-1; d_call: TRBD1; clone_size: few; cdr3_length: 15; cdr3_aa: CSVDPRDRANNEQFF; cdr3_nt: TGCAGCGTAGACCCCCGGGACAGGGCCAACAATGAGCAGTTCTTC
j_call: TRBJ2-2; v_call: TRBV27; d_call: -; clone_size: -; cdr3_length: 14; cdr3_aa: CASSLAVRSGELFF; cdr3_nt: TGTGCCAGCAGTTTGGCGGTCAGATCAGGGGAGCTGTTTTTT
j_call: TRBJ2-7; v_call: TRBV28; d_call: TRBD2; clone_size: -; cdr3_length: 14; cdr3_aa: CASSPEAGVSEQYF; cdr3_nt: TGTGCCAGCAGTCCGGAAGCGGGAGTAAGCGAGCAGTACTTC
j_call: TRBJ2-5; v_call: TRBV19; d_call: TRBD2; clone_size: -; cdr3_length: 15; cdr3_aa: CASSISTSGRETQYF; cdr3_nt: TGTGCCAGTAGTATTTCGACTAGCGGGAGGGAGACCCAGTACTTC
j_call: TRBJ1-5; v_call: TRBV15; d_call: -; clone_size: few; cdr3_length: 15; cdr3_aa: CATSRDRSPNQPQHF; cdr3_nt: TGTGCCACCAGCAGAGATCGGAGTCCCAATCAGCCCCAGCATTTT
j_call: TRBJ2-7; v_call: TRBV19; d_call: -; clone_size: -; cdr3_length: 12; cdr3_aa: CASSAGDYEQYF; cdr3_nt: TGTGCCAGTAGTGCGGGCGACTACGAGCAGTACTTC